These 6 T cell receptor beta chains originate from one sample sequenced in a study of blood T cell repertoires in COVID-19. The table came from immunoSEQ multiplex PCR; TCRdb's copy has only in-frame clones and leaves some out. The table records roughly 200,000 clones, roughly 84% of them present only once. What was sequenced was peripheral blood. The source is a man aged 50-60 years with COVID-19, enrolled during active disease.

The chain joins TRBV5-4 to TRBJ1-4; 7 bases fit TRBD1. Germline assignment: CDR1 SGHNT and CDR2 YYREEE (reference sequence). This CDR3 has 15 residues. Trimming at V came to 4 bases and at J to 5 bases, leaving 8 bases not matched to a gene. For the CDR3, the DNA is TGTGCCAGCAGCCAACGGACAGGCCGAAATGAAAAACTGTTTTTT. Translating it yields CASSQRTGRNEKLFF.

This clone has ten or more counts. The V gene is TRBV6-2 or TRBV6-3, the J gene TRBJ1-3; the D gene is possibly TRBD1 (6 bases). V lost 0 bases, J lost 2 bases, and 11 bases lay in between. Germline CDR1 MNHEY, CDR2 SVGEGT. The CDR3 extends over 16 amino acids. The CDR3 loop reads CASSYSLSGAGNTIYF. The DNA for the CDR3 is TGTGCCAGCAGTTACTCGTTATCAGGGGCTGGAAACACCATATATTTT.

The V gene is TRBV7-9, the J gene TRBJ1-5; 8 bases fit TRBD1. CDR1 SEHNR and CDR2 FQNEAQ come from the germline V gene (reference sequence). This CDR3 comprises 12 residues. J was trimmed by 13 bases and V by 4 bases; bases with no gene match: 6. The CDR3 spells CASSSPRGPQHF. In DNA form, the CDR3 reads TGTGCCAGCAGCTCCCCCAGGGGGCCGCAGCATTTT. The full variable domain, its missing parts supplied by reference TRBV7-9 and TRBJ1-5, is DTGVSQNPRHKITKRGQNVTFRCDPISEHNRLYWYRQTLGQGPEFLTYFQNEAQLEKSRLLSDRFSAERPKGSFSTLEIQRTEQGDSAMYLCASSSPRGPQHFGDGTRLSIL.

V is TRBV20-1 and J is TRBJ2-4, with D possibly matching TRBD2 (6 bases). In germline, CDR1 is DFQATT, CDR2 SNEGSKA (reference sequence). V shed 3 bases and J shed 5 bases, with 14 bases lying between them. The CDR3 is 14 amino acids. In nucleotides, the CDR3 is TGCAGTGCTAGTCGCAATAGCGGCGAAAACATTCAGTACTTC. Translating it yields CSASRNSGENIQYF.

J is TRBJ2-5 and V is TRBV2; 9 nucleotides agree with TRBD1. Germline CDR1 and CDR2: SNHLY and FYNNEI. The CDR3 sequence is 15 residues long. J was trimmed by 3 bases and V by 3 bases; bases with no gene match: 5. This CDR3 is CASSESWDREETQYF. CDR3 bases: TGTGCCAGCAGTGAGTCTTGGGACAGGGAAGAGACCCAGTACTTC.

The genes are TRBV19 and TRBJ2-7, with TRBD2 identical over 7 bases. The CDR3 extends over 16 amino acids. After removal of 5 bases from V and 2 bases from J, the junction contained 12 bases not matched to a gene. Germline CDR1 reads LNHDA; CDR2 reads SQIVND (reference sequence). CDR3 coding DNA: TGTGCCAGTAGTCCAAGACCGCCAGCGGGGACCTACGAGCAGTACTTC. Protein sequence: CASSPRPPAGTYEQYF.